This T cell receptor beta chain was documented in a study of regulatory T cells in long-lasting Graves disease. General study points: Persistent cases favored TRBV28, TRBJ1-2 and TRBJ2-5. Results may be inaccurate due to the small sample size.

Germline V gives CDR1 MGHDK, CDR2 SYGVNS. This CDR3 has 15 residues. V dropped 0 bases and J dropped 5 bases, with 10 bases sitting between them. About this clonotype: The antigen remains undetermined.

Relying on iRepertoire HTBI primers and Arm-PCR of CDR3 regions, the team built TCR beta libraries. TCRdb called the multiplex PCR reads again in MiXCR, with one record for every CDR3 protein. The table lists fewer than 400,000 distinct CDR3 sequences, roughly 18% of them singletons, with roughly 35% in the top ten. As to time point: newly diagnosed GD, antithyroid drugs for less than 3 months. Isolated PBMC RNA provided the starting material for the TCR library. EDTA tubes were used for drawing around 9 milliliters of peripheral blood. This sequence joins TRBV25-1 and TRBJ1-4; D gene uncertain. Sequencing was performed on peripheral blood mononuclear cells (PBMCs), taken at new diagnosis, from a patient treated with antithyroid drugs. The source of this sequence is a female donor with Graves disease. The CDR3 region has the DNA TGTGCCAGCAGTGAATATAGAGGTGTAAATGAAAAACTGTTTTTT. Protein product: CASSEYRGVNEKLFF.